This T cell receptor (beta chain) derives from a study of blood T cell repertoires in COVID-19. Overall study context: From T cells, B-cell-depleted T cells, or PBMCs came the material, which was cDNA or gDNA.

Germline trimming cut 4 bases from V and 0 bases from J; bases unmatched to any gene: 9. Germline V gene data show CDR1 as SGHNT and CDR2 as YENEEA. This CDR3 has 18 residues. This clone occurred a few times. Original analysis: Scientists estimated how many nucleated cells there were by amplifying reference gene primers. The method was immunoSEQ multiplex PCR; TCRdb's version includes in-frame clones alone and lacks a portion of them. V and J calls and clone size are as listed in that table; D and trimming were resolved from the DNA. The profile covers some 200,000 clones, with around four fifths appearing a single time and about a sixth taken by the ten largest.

V usage is TRBV11-3 and J usage is TRBJ1-4; 9 bases are a match to TRBD1. Sample: peripheral blood. This TCR was sampled from a woman over 75 with active or convalescent COVID-19. CDR3 nucleotide sequence: TGTGCCAGCAGCTCTACCGGGACAGGGCGAGCAACTAATGAAAAACTGTTTTTT. It yields the protein CASSSTGTGRATNEKLFF. The whole variable domain, filled in from reference TRBV11-3 and TRBJ1-4, reads EAGVVQSPRYKIIEKKQPVAFWCNPISGHNTLYWYLQNLGQGPELLIRYENEEAVDDSQLPKDRFSAERLKGVDSTLKIQPAELGDSAVYLCASSSTGTGRATNEKLFFGSGTQLSVL.